Presented here are 5 T cell receptor beta chains from one specimen sequenced in a study of shared clonotypes between healthy human individuals. Sequencing used immunoSEQ multiplex PCR; TCRdb keeps in-frame clones, though not all of them. The sample records some 320,000 clones, over 75% being singletons. The specimen sequenced was memory CD8+ T cells sorted from blood. Subset specified: CD45RO+ cells pooled with CCR7-negative TemRA cells. The receptors derive from a man aged 18 to 35 in good health.

Written as DNA, the CDR3 is TGTGCCAGCAGTTTAGCGTCTGGGTCAGTTACCAACCTACTCTACGAGCAGTACTTC. This sequence encodes CASSLASGSVTNLLYEQYF. The rearrangement uses TRBV27 and TRBJ2-7; no firm D call. V was cut by 2 bases and J by 3 bases, with 26 bases left in between. Germline CDR1 reads MNHEY; CDR2 reads SMNVEV (reference sequence). The CDR3 consists of 19 residues.

V and J are TRBV6-5 and TRBJ2-1; D uncertain. The CDR3 consists of 15 residues. V was pared by 6 bases and J by 0 bases, with 12 bases between. The V gene's germline CDR1 is MNHEY and CDR2 SVGAGI. DNA for the CDR3: TGTGCCAGCAGGCCTGACTCCAGCTCCTACAATGAGCAGTTCTTC. Residues: CASRPDSSSYNEQFF.

V gene TRBV5-5 combines with J gene TRBJ2-7; 7 bases line up with TRBD1. Germline CDR1 and CDR2: SGHKS and YYEKEE (reference sequence). Trimming took 5 bases from V and 3 from J; bases not matched to a gene: 5. This CDR3 comprises 13 residues. The CDR3 DNA follows: TGTGCCAGCAGGCCGACAGGGAGCTACGAGCAGTACTTC. Residues: CASRPTGSYEQYF.

This rearrangement joins TRBV11-1 to TRBJ2-7; 8 positions agree with TRBD2. The V gene's germline CDR1 is SGHAT and CDR2 FQDESV (reference sequence). This CDR3 is 18 amino acids long. V dropped 1 base and J dropped 0; count of bases not matched to a gene: 11. As DNA, the CDR3 is TGTGCCAGCAGCTTAGAGGCGGGGGGCGGCGGAAGCTCCTACGAGCAGTACTTC. Residues: CASSLEAGGGGSSYEQYF.

The chain couples TRBV7-3 to TRBJ2-7; 7 bases are shared with TRBD1. The CDR3 runs to 15 residues. V trimming: 0 bases; J trimming: 4 bases; junction bases outside the gene matches: 6. Per germline, CDR1 SGHTA and CDR2 FQGTGA. The DNA of the CDR3 is TGTGCCAGCAGCTTAACGCGCGACAGGGTATACGAGCAGTACTTC. This codes for CASSLTRDRVYEQYF. The full variable domain, with the rest looked up from reference TRBV7-3 and TRBJ2-7, is GAGVSQTPSNKVTEKGKYVELRCDPISGHTALYWYRQSLGQGPEFLIYFQGTGAADDSGLPNDRFFAVRPEGSVSTLKIQRTERGDSAVYLCASSLTRDRVYEQYFGPGTRLTVT.